These T cell receptor beta chains were read from a single sample in a study of T-cell reconstitution after alpha-beta-depleted transplantation in children. MiXCR was run by TCRdb on the PCR reads, yielding one entry per CDR3 protein. Altogether some 600,000 distinct CDR3 sequences are present, 16% being singletons, with the ten largest covering about 1.1%. Material: PBMCs from the stem cell graft donor, obtained from the stem cell graft. These receptors were taken from a human donor who donated a stem cell graft to a child with acute myeloid leukemia. Each CDR3 is given with its conserved first and last residue. The D gene is left open where the match is weak.

CASGPAVLVYGYTF . TRBV4-2
CASSLKGENLFF . TRBV7-9
CATSRVLAGVRGSSYNEQFF TRBD2 TRBV15
CATARDTNTGELFF . TRBV15
CASSSPETYEQYF . TRBV12-3/TRBV12-4
CASSSRGVKNIQYF . TRBV5-8
CASSSGRAGAGELFF . TRBV12-3/TRBV12-4
CAISGLAGNNEQFF TRBD2 TRBV10-3
CASSFTLDTQYF . TRBV7-2
CASSQDRQRGGTEQYF TRBD2 TRBV4-3
CASSTTTGQGEKLFF TRBD1 TRBV12-3/TRBV12-4
CSASGQGANYGYTF TRBD1 TRBV20-1
CASSFGLAGGTDTQYF TRBD2 TRBV12-3/TRBV12-4
CASSPGHDTGELFF . TRBV7-6
CATSEAGIDGYTF . TRBV24-1
CSAKGAGGMDTQYF TRBD1 TRBV20-1
CASSGQGTQETQYF . TRBV28
CSVVSQPNTEAFF . TRBV29-1
CSARDLGSGISTDTQYF TRBD2 TRBV20-1
CAWTTGGFNQPQHF TRBD1 TRBV30
CSATPGLSNQPQHF . TRBV20-1
CASSPGGALTDTQYF TRBD2 TRBV7-2
CSAPRDEQFF . TRBV20-1
CASSLLGEGYTF . TRBV28
CASSPYRVQETQYF . TRBV7-3
CASSLGTSVDYEQYF TRBD2 TRBV12-3/TRBV12-4
CASSQDRGGGAKFF TRBD2 TRBV4-1
CASQGHDLMNTEAFF . TRBV5-1
CATSREAISPPRANYGYTF . TRBV15
CASTLSGGGGASYNEQFF TRBD2 TRBV28
CSGGLAGSANTGELFF TRBD2 TRBV29-1